The 10 T cell receptor beta chains reported below all come from one sample, sequenced in a study of control samples from healthy donors and cancer patients (TCRdb year 2020). The method was the immunoSEQ multiplex PCR assay. This is the immuneACCESS table as TCRdb keeps it, with only in-frame sequences that have V and J called. A part of the clones is gone; compared with another copy, unresolved V genes explain less than half, and the rest is unexplained. In all, the sample holds 95,000 to 150,000 clones, and around 87% of those were seen once. The ten largest clones capture about 2.7% of the sample. The sequencing input was blood. Source of these receptors: a man in his 60s in good health.

This chain connects TRBV28 to TRBJ1-2, with D uncertain. The germline CDR1 and CDR2 sequences are MDHEN and SYDVKM. This CDR3 has 14 residues. V dropped 6 bases and J dropped 4 bases, with 15 bases sitting between them. The CDR3: CASSLPPGLYGYTF. CDR3 DNA sequence: TGTGCCAGCAGCCTCCCTCCGGGCCTCTATGGCTACACCTTC.

This clone was detected only once. This rearrangement joins TRBV14 to TRBJ1-2; unclear D gene. Germline CDR1 and CDR2: SGHDN and FVKESK. This CDR3 comprises 12 residues. V was pared by 2 bases and J by 2 bases, with 3 bases between. The CDR3 bases are TGTGCCAGCAGCCAACAGAACTATGGCTACACCTTC. Translating it yields CASSQQNYGYTF. Full variable domain (outside the CDR3, taken from reference TRBV14 and TRBJ1-2): EAGVTQFPSHSVIEKGQTVTLRCDPISGHDNLYWYRRVMGKEIKFLLHFVKESKQDESGMPNNRFLAERTGGTYSTLKVQPAELEDSGVYFCASSQQNYGYTFGSGTRLTVV.

The chain is built from TRBV10-1 and TRBJ2-2; D gene unclear. Between the trimmed V and J ends, which lost 6 bases and 4 bases, there was a span of 12 bases. Germline-derived CDR1 and CDR2 are WNHNN and SYGVQD (reference sequence). The CDR3 is made up of 14 amino acids. In DNA form, the CDR3 reads TGCGCCAGCAGCCAGGACGGAACCACCGGGGAGCTGTTTTTT. Its protein is CASSQDGTTGELFF.

This rearrangement joins TRBV7-2 to TRBJ2-2, with 7 bases that match TRBD1. Germline values: CDR1 SGHTA, CDR2 FQGNSA. There are 16 residues in the CDR3. V was pared by 5 bases and J by 4 bases, with 10 bases of the junction left unmatched. CDR3 coding DNA: TGTGCCAGCAGCCTACAGGGGCGCGGGTTCACCGGGGAGCTGTTTTTT. This encodes CASSLQGRGFTGELFF. The full variable domain, completed using reference TRBV7-2 and TRBJ2-2, is GAGVSQSPSNKVTEKGKDVELRCDPISGHTALYWYRQSLGQGLEFLIYFQGNSAPDKSGLPSDRFSAERTGGSVSTLTIQRTQQEDSAVYLCASSLQGRGFTGELFFGEGSRLTVL.

The genes are TRBV5-1 and TRBJ2-1; 7 bases line up with TRBD1. The ends lost 5 bases at V and 0 bases at J; junction bases unmatched: 8. The CDR3 contains 16 residues. Germline V gene sequence: CDR1 SGHRS, CDR2 YFSETQ. The CDR3 bases are TGCGCCAGCAGGAGACAGGGTCCCGGCTCCTACAATGAGCAGTTCTTC. This encodes CASRRQGPGSYNEQFF.

This rearrangement joins TRBV9 to TRBJ2-3; 13 bases are shared with TRBD2. Losses at the gene ends were 2 bases for V and 8 bases for J; bases not matched to a gene: 5. The CDR3 extends over 15 amino acids. The germline CDR1 and CDR2 sequences are SGDLS and YYNGEE. The CDR3, as DNA: TGTGCCAGCAGCGTGACTAGCGGGGGGAGCGGTACGCAGTATTTT. Amino acid sequence: CASSVTSGGSGTQYF. Full variable domain (rest looked up from reference TRBV9 and TRBJ2-3): DSGVTQTPKHLITATGQRVTLRCSPRSGDLSVYWYQQSLDQGLQFLIQYYNGEERAKGNILERFSAQQFPDLHSELNLSSLELGDSALYFCASSVTSGGSGTQYFGPGTRLTVL.

The J gene is TRBJ2-5, the V gene TRBV27, with 9 positions matching TRBD1. Trimming at V came to 3 bases and at J to 4 bases, leaving 6 bases not matched to a gene. The CDR3 is made up of 15 amino acids. Germline values: CDR1 MNHEY, CDR2 SMNVEV (reference sequence). CDR3 coding DNA: TGTGCCAGCAGTTTCGGGACAGGGAGGGTAGAGACCCAGTACTTC. Amino acid sequence: CASSFGTGRVETQYF.

The chain recombines TRBV19 with TRBJ2-5; tentative D call: TRBD2 (5 bases). V shed 1 base and J shed 5 bases, with 14 bases lying between them. The CDR3 extends over 15 amino acids. The V gene's germline CDR1 is LNHDA and CDR2 SQIVND (reference sequence). CDR3 DNA sequence: TGTGCCAGTAGTATAGCGTCTAGCTTGGAGGAGACCCAGTACTTC. It specifies CASSIASSLEETQYF.

The chain combines TRBV7-9 with TRBJ2-7, with D tentatively TRBD2 (6 bases). In germline, CDR1 is SEHNR, CDR2 FQNEAQ (reference sequence). V lost 3 bases to trimming and J lost 2 bases, with 11 bases between them. CDR3 length equals 14 residues. The CDR3 here is CASSLGLPPYEQYF. DNA for the CDR3: TGTGCCAGCAGCTTGGGACTTCCGCCCTACGAGCAGTACTTC.

In its sample, this clone was seen once. This chain joins TRBV19 and TRBJ1-5; D is unclear. Germline-derived CDR1 and CDR2 are LNHDA and SQIVND (reference sequence). The CDR3 length is 15 residues. Trimming removed 5 bases at V and 2 bases at J, with 13 bases between. The CDR3 region is CASSPQAAGNQPQHF. The DNA of the CDR3 is TGTGCCAGTAGTCCGCAGGCTGCGGGCAATCAGCCCCAGCATTTT.